This T cell receptor (beta chain) came from a study of blood T cell repertoires in COVID-19. Study details: Collection of acute and convalescent COVID-19 samples took place in the United States, Italy and Spain. Sources were T cells, B-cell-depleted T cells, or PBMCs; the material itself was cDNA or gDNA.

Trimming took 6 bases from V and 0 from J, leaving 15 bases between them. This CDR3 is 15 amino acids long. Germline V gene lookup returns CDR1 MDHEN and CDR2 SYDVKM. In the original workflow: Estimation of nucleated cell counts was performed using reference gene primer amplification. Sequencing was performed with immunoSEQ multiplex PCR; in TCRdb, only in-frame clones are kept and a portion is missing. V and J calls and clone size come straight from that table; D and trimming were deduced from the DNA. The sample has under 130,000 clones, roughly 90% seen once; the top ten hold 6.2%. V usage is TRBV28 and J usage is TRBJ2-7; a weak D match, TRBD1 (5 bases). The sequencing input was peripheral blood. The TCR comes from a human donor in a cohort sampled during active COVID-19. The CDR3 loop reads CASRQLTTVSYEQYF. The CDR3 DNA is TGTGCCAGCAGGCAGTTAACGACAGTCTCCTACGAGCAGTACTTC.